One sample yielded the 23 T cell receptor beta chains listed below, sequenced in a study of CD8+ T cells in alopecia areata. RNA, once extracted, was reverse transcribed into cDNA for use as the sequencing template. Repertoires were generated with immunoSEQ multiplex PCR, while TCRdb's copy carries only in-frame clones and drops some. The sample records 120,000 or so clones, 35% to 40% being singletons. Sequencing was done on a sample of CD4+ T cells sorted from blood. The source is a human donor with alopecia areata.

There are a few counts of this clone. The rearrangement uses TRBV29-1 and TRBJ1-5; a possible D gene is TRBD1 (5 bases). There are 13 residues in the CDR3. The germline V gene encodes CDR1 SQVTM and CDR2 ANQGSEA. V was trimmed by 5 bases and J by 7 bases, leaving 15 bases between them. CDR3 sequence (DNA): TGCAGCGTTCTAATCGGGGGGGACCAGCCCCAGCATTTT. It codes for CSVLIGGDQPQHF.

V is TRBV7-3 and J is TRBJ2-1, with 9 bases fitting TRBD2. With 4 bases clipped from V and 9 bases from J, the junction kept 10 bases outside the gene matches. The length of the CDR3 is 15 residues. Germline-derived CDR1 and CDR2 are SGHTA and FQGTGA. Here the CDR3 reads CASSSRTSVRGEQFF. As DNA, the CDR3 is TGTGCCAGCAGCTCCCGGACTAGCGTAAGGGGTGAGCAGTTCTTC.

The gene calls are TRBV2 and TRBJ2-5, with 10 bases that match TRBD2. There are 18 residues in the CDR3. Germline CDR1 is SNHLY and CDR2 is FYNNEI. With V trimmed by 1 base and J by 1 base, 9 bases remained unmatched. The CDR3 loop reads CASSEGRLAGDPQETQYF. The CDR3 DNA sequence: TGTGCCAGCAGTGAAGGTCGGCTAGCGGGAGACCCCCAAGAGACCCAGTACTTC.

This clone was found a few times. The chain joins TRBV30 to TRBJ2-7; D might be TRBD1 (6 bases). Trimming shortened V by 3 bases and J by 0 bases, and 12 bases separated the two germline ends. Germline assignment: CDR1 GTSNPN and CDR2 SVGIG (reference sequence). This CDR3 region has 14 residues. The CDR3 is CAWRQGSSSYEQYF. DNA of the CDR3: TGTGCCTGGAGACAGGGCTCGAGCTCCTACGAGCAGTACTTC.

This clone was recorded a few times. The chain couples TRBV29-1 to TRBJ2-1; D may be TRBD2 (5 bases). The CDR3 has 14 residues. V was clipped by 1 base and J by 0 bases, with 7 bases between them. Germline V gives CDR1 SQVTM, CDR2 ANQGSEA. The DNA of the CDR3 is TGCAGCGTTGAAGGGCGGGCCTCCTACAATGAGCAGTTCTTC. Encoded protein: CSVEGRASYNEQFF.

The sample holds one count of this clone. The CDR3 region has the DNA TGTGCCTGGAGTGTATGGGCAAACACTGAAGCTTTCTTT. Its translation: CAWSVWANTEAFF. The rearrangement links TRBV30 to TRBJ1-1, with no clear D. Trimming left V 0 bases short and J 2 bases short, with 7 bases between. Germline V lookup: CDR1 GTSNPN, CDR2 SVGIG (reference sequence). The CDR3 has 13 amino acids.

This clone has a handful of counts. The chain has TRBV30 and TRBJ2-4; D uncertain. V dropped 1 base and J dropped 1 base, with 8 bases sitting between them. Germline-derived CDR1 and CDR2 are GTSNPN and SVGIG (reference sequence). This CDR3 comprises 14 residues. The CDR3 region has the DNA TGTGCCTGGAGTGCGACCGGGGCCAAAAACATTCAGTACTTC. Translation: CAWSATGAKNIQYF.

The V gene is TRBV5-1, the J gene TRBJ2-5; D ambiguous. Trimming shortened V by 0 bases and J by 2 bases, and 8 bases separated the two germline ends. Germline lookup yields CDR1 SGHRS and CDR2 YFSETQ. The CDR3 runs to 14 residues. The CDR3 here is CASSLAVGQETQYF. CDR3 DNA: TGCGCCAGCAGCTTGGCCGTCGGTCAAGAGACCCAGTACTTC.

CDR3 DNA sequence: TGTGCCTGGACCACAGCACTTCTCCAAGGTAGTACGCAGTATTTT. It yields the protein CAWTTALLQGSTQYF. The chain joins TRBV30 to TRBJ2-3, with D unclear. Germline lookup yields CDR1 GTSNPN and CDR2 SVGIG (reference sequence). The CDR3 length is 15 residues. The V end lost 4 bases, the J end lost 8 bases, and 22 bases lay between the germline ends.

The V call is TRBV4-1, the J call TRBJ2-1; D is perhaps TRBD1 or TRBD2 (5 bases each). Looked up from germline, CDR1 is MGHRA and CDR2 is YSYEKL. The CDR3 covers 14 residues. V lost 3 bases and J lost 13, with 19 bases in between. The CDR3 loop reads CASSQGLRDGSQFF. The CDR3 DNA follows: TGCGCCAGCAGCCAGGGCCTCCGGGACGGCAGTCAGTTCTTC.

The rearrangement uses TRBV7-2 and TRBJ1-5; 7 bases fit TRBD1. This CDR3 has 14 residues. Per the germline V gene, CDR1 is SGHTA and CDR2 is FQGNSA. The J segment lost 2 bases and the V segment lost 3 bases, leaving 1 base of the junction unmatched. The DNA for the CDR3 is TGTGCCAGCAGCTTCGGACAGGGCAATCAGCCCCAGCATTTT. This translates into CASSFGQGNQPQHF.

The CDR3 protein is CASSFAARASEQFF. The CDR3 DNA is TGTGCCAGCAGTTTCGCAGCGAGGGCATCTGAGCAGTTCTTC. The V gene is TRBV27, the J gene TRBJ2-1, with D maybe TRBD2 (5 bases). Germline-derived CDR1 and CDR2 are MNHEY and SMNVEV (reference sequence). The germline V and J ends were trimmed by 3 bases and 9 bases, with 15 bases remaining between them. The CDR3 extends over 14 amino acids.

This clone turned up a few times. J is TRBJ1-3 and V is TRBV5-4; 7 positions match TRBD1. With V trimmed by 2 bases and J by 4 bases, 6 bases remained unmatched. The CDR3 length is 15 residues. Germline V gene data show CDR1 as SGHNT and CDR2 as YYREEE (reference sequence). The CDR3 DNA follows: TGTGCCAGCAGCTTTAAGGGGGCGACGGGAAACACCATATATTTT. As protein: CASSFKGATGNTIYF. Combining the CDR3 with reference TRBV5-4 and TRBJ1-3 gives the whole variable domain ETGVTQSPTHLIKTRGQQVTLRCSSQSGHNTVSWYQQALGQGPQFIFQYYREEENGRGNFPPRFSGLQFPNYSSELNVNALELDDSALYLCASSFKGATGNTIYFGEGSWLTVV.

Only a few counts were recorded for this clone. The chain combines TRBV4-3 with TRBJ1-2; D ambiguous. Germline V gene sequence: CDR1 LGHNA, CDR2 YSLEER. V was trimmed by 0 bases and J by 0 bases, leaving 17 bases between them. CDR3 length: 18 residues. CDR3: CASSQDLSPMPANYGYTF. The CDR3 region has the DNA TGCGCCAGCAGCCAAGATCTTAGTCCGATGCCAGCTAACTATGGCTACACCTTC.

This chain connects TRBV30 to TRBJ1-3, with 10 bases identical to TRBD1. The ends lost 3 bases at V and 2 bases at J; junction bases unmatched: 4. Per the germline V gene, CDR1 is GTSNPN and CDR2 is SVGIG (reference sequence). The CDR3 runs to 15 residues. CDR3 DNA: TGTGCCTGGAGCGCCGGGACAGGGGCTGGAAACACCATATATTTT. It encodes CAWSAGTGAGNTIYF.

This chain joins TRBV29-1 and TRBJ2-7; 10 bases are a match to TRBD1. The CDR3 is 14 residues long. Germline V lookup: CDR1 SQVTM, CDR2 ANQGSEA. The V and J ends lost 8 bases and 2 bases, in that order; junction bases with no gene match: 9. CDR3 region: CSFRGTGATYEQYF. Here the CDR3 DNA reads TGCAGCTTCCGGGGGACAGGGGCCACCTACGAGCAGTACTTC.

This clone occurred once. V usage is TRBV5-1 and J usage is TRBJ1-1; no clear D. CDR1 and CDR2 (germline): SGHRS, YFSETQ. V was clipped by 3 bases and J by 4 bases, with 10 bases between them. The CDR3 runs to 13 residues. This CDR3 reads CASSSGRVTEAFF. Written as DNA, the CDR3 is TGCGCCAGCAGCTCCGGACGGGTCACTGAAGCTTTCTTT.

In its sample, this clone was seen a few times. The V call is TRBV18, the J call TRBJ2-7; D gene ambiguous. There are 14 residues in the CDR3. Germline CDR1 KGHSH, CDR2 LQKENI. Trimming took off 2 bases at V and 6 bases at J, with 14 bases between the two ends. The CDR3 spells CASSPSMLGAEQYF. In nucleotides, the CDR3 is TGTGCCAGCTCACCATCGATGCTAGGCGCCGAGCAGTACTTC.

This chain connects TRBV9 to TRBJ2-3; TRBD2 aligns across 10 bases. Germline CDR1 reads SGDLS; CDR2 reads YYNGEE. The CDR3 sequence is 16 residues long. The ends lost 1 base at V and 2 bases at J; junction bases unmatched: 4. CDR3 bases: TGTGCCAGCAGCGTAACTAGCGGGACCAACACAGATACGCAGTATTTT. Its protein is CASSVTSGTNTDTQYF.

The chain recombines TRBV30 with TRBJ2-7; D may be TRBD1 or TRBD2 (5 bases each). Germline V CDR1 and CDR2: GTSNPN, SVGIG (reference sequence). V was cut by 7 bases and J by 1 base, with 8 bases left in between. This CDR3 has 11 residues. CDR3 sequence: CASGRSYEQYF. The CDR3 coding sequence is TGTGCCTCGGGACGGTCCTACGAGCAGTACTTC.

This chain uses TRBV6-6 with TRBJ1-2; D is ambiguous. This CDR3 is 13 amino acids long. V was clipped by 2 bases and J by 7 bases, with 11 bases between them. Germline values: CDR1 MNHNY, CDR2 SVGAGI (reference sequence). In DNA, the CDR3 is TGTGCCAGCAGTTACAGGACCGGCGGTGGCTACACCTTC. It codes for CASSYRTGGGYTF.

The chain combines TRBV7-9 with TRBJ2-5; a possible D gene is TRBD1 (5 bases). The CDR3 contains 15 residues. The V and J ends lost 0 bases and 2 bases respectively, with 10 bases between them. The germline CDR1 and CDR2 sequences are SEHNR and FQNEAQ (reference sequence). The CDR3 protein is CASSLARQRQETQYF. The CDR3 coding sequence is TGTGCCAGCAGCTTAGCACGACAGAGACAAGAGACCCAGTACTTC.

V is TRBV29-1 and J is TRBJ1-1, with D perhaps TRBD1 (5 bases). The V gene lost 6 bases and the J gene lost 4 bases, with 21 bases spanning the gap. CDR1 SQVTM and CDR2 ANQGSEA come from the germline V gene. This CDR3 contains 15 residues. DNA for the CDR3: TGCAGCGTGGGGAGGCCTCGGGATACAGGCACTGAAGCTTTCTTT. Translating gives CSVGRPRDTGTEAFF.